This T cell receptor beta chain was recorded in a study of cytomegalovirus exposure and HLA in healthy donors. CDR1 and CDR2 from the germline V gene are SGHRS and YFSETQ. This CDR3 is 15 amino acids long. Trimming cost V 0 bases and J 2 bases; bases outside gene matches: 3. Sequenced by immunoSEQ multiplex PCR; TCRdb stores in-frame clones only, minus some. The sample consists of about 330,000 clones, about 85% of them appearing once. Study results and limitations: It was found in a later analysis that first-cohort TCR clusters tended to co-occur in the 100 to 150 validation repertoires. According to reports, the classifier identified cytomegalovirus status with high specificity and sensitivity.

The donors formed part of the roughly 120-subject validation cohort, distinct from the approximately 670-subject first cohort. To note about this clone: Its antigen is as yet unknown.

The V gene is TRBV5-1, the J gene TRBJ2-7; 9 positions agree with TRBD1. The clonotype was recovered from a woman aged 30 to 39 in good health and CMV-seropositive. The sequenced sample was PBMCs. The CDR3 loop reads CASSLGGTGTYEQYF. The CDR3 coding sequence is TGCGCCAGCAGCTTGGGGGGGACAGGGACCTACGAGCAGTACTTC.